Listed below are T cell receptor beta chains from one sample, sequenced in a study of cytomegalovirus exposure and HLA in healthy donors. Assay used: immunoSEQ multiplex PCR; TCRdb lists only in-frame clones, some missing. The data contain fewer than 200,000 clones, approximately 89% of them seen just once; the ten biggest clones take up about 2.5%. Sequencing was carried out using PBMCs. The receptors were gathered from a man aged 18 to 30 in good health and CMV-seropositive. Both conserved end residues are part of each CDR3. D genes are given only for firm matches. Expanded clones are given a class, and other clones once, few, many or no size at all.

v_gene	j_gene	d_gene	abundance	CDR3nt	CDR3aa
TRBV19	TRBJ1-5	TRBD1	once	TGTGCCAGTAGTAGAATCCAGGGGGGACATCAGCCCCAGCATTTT	CASSRIQGGHQPQHF
TRBV30	TRBJ1-4	.	.	TGTGCCTGGAGAGCAGGGGTACAGGAAAAACTGTTTTTT	CAWRAGVQEKLFF
TRBV4-1	TRBJ2-2	TRBD1	.	TGCGCCAGCAGCCCAACGGACAGGGCGTCGTCGAACACCGGGGAGCTGTTTTTT	CASSPTDRASSNTGELFF
TRBV2	TRBJ1-4	.	.	TGTGCCAGCAGTGTCCCTGAGGACAGACGTAATGAAAAACTGTTTTTT	CASSVPEDRRNEKLFF
TRBV7-2	TRBJ2-1	TRBD1	.	TGTGCCAGCAGCGGGACAGGACCTTGGGAGCAGTTCTTC	CASSGTGPWEQFF
TRBV5-4	TRBJ2-1	TRBD1	.	TGTGCCAGCAGAAAACCGGGACAGATCTCCTACAATGAGCAGTTCTTC	CASRKPGQISYNEQFF
TRBV27	TRBJ2-1	TRBD2	.	TGTGCCAGCAGTTTGCAGACTAGCGGGGGGGCGGGGTACAATGAGCAGTTCTTC	CASSLQTSGGAGYNEQFF
TRBV4-3	TRBJ2-3	.	.	TGCGCCAGCAGCCAAGATCTAGCAGGAGATACGCAGTATTTT	CASSQDLAGDTQYF
TRBV6-6	TRBJ1-1	.	.	TGTGCCAGCAGTTACGATCAGATAAAGAACACTGAAGCTTTCTTT	CASSYDQIKNTEAFF
TRBV6-1	TRBJ2-7	.	.	TGTGCCAGCAGTGAAAACGGACTCTACGAGCAGTACTTC	CASSENGLYEQYF
TRBV6-5	TRBJ1-1	.	.	TGTGCCAGCTCCCTAGCATCGACAGGGAACACTGAAGCTTTCTTT	CASSLASTGNTEAFF
TRBV6-5	TRBJ2-3	TRBD2	once	TGTGCCAGCAGTTCGGGGGGAGGGACGCAGTATTTT	CASSSGGGTQYF
TRBV19	TRBJ2-7	.	.	TGTGCCAGTAGTATACAGGGGACCGCCTACGAGCAGTACTTC	CASSIQGTAYEQYF
TRBV28	TRBJ1-2	.	once	TGTGCCAGCAGTCTCCTTCCGGGGGGGGTCAATGGCTACACCTTC	CASSLLPGGVNGYTF
TRBV7-6	TRBJ2-1	TRBD2	once	TGTGCCAGCAGCCCGACTCCCCAGTCTTGGGTAGCGGGGGGGACCAATGAGCAGTTCTTC	CASSPTPQSWVAGGTNEQFF
TRBV29-1	TRBJ1-1	.	few	TGCAGCGTTGTTGAGGTTGAAGCTTTCTTT	CSVVEVEAFF
TRBV5-4	TRBJ2-1	TRBD2	.	TGTGCCAGCAGCCCTAGAACTAGCGGGAGGGCTTATGAGCAGTTCTTC	CASSPRTSGRAYEQFF
TRBV18	TRBJ2-7	TRBD2	.	TGTGCCAGCTCACCCCCACTAGCGGGAGGTACCTACGAGCAGTACTTC	CASSPPLAGGTYEQYF
TRBV6-6	TRBJ2-1	TRBD1	few	TGTGCCAGCAGCCCCTCGACAGGGGGCAATGAGCAGTTCTTC	CASSPSTGGNEQFF
TRBV6-4	TRBJ1-2	.	once	TGTGCCAGCAGTGACCCCGGAGGGGGCTACACCTTC	CASSDPGGGYTF
TRBV9	TRBJ1-1	.	.	TGTGCCAGCAGCTCCTCCGGAGCGAACACTGAAGCTTTCTTT	CASSSSGANTEAFF
TRBV5-1	TRBJ2-5	TRBD1	.	TGCGCCAGCAGCCCCGAGGGACAGGGAGAGACCCAGTACTTC	CASSPEGQGETQYF
TRBV14	TRBJ1-2	.	.	TGTGCCAGCAGCCGAAACGAAAGGGGCGGCTACACCTTC	CASSRNERGGYTF
TRBV4-3	TRBJ2-7	.	.	TGCGCCAGCAGCCAAGGTCGCGGGATTTCCTACGAGCAGTACTTC	CASSQGRGISYEQYF
TRBV30	TRBJ2-2	.	.	TGTGCCTGGACAGGGAACACCGGGGAGCTGTTTTTT	CAWTGNTGELFF
TRBV6-1	TRBJ2-5	.	.	TGTGCCACCCTGAAAGGTGGGGAGTGGGAGACCCAGTACTTC	CATLKGGEWETQYF
TRBV6-5	TRBJ2-7	.	.	TGTGCCAGTGCGGGGGTCGGGGGCGCCGACGAGCAGTACTTC	CASAGVGGADEQYF
TRBV29-1	TRBJ1-1	TRBD1	.	TGCAGCGTTGACAGGGGGCGCGGGACTGAAGCTTTCTTT	CSVDRGRGTEAFF
TRBV7-9	TRBJ2-1	TRBD2	.	TGTGCCAGCAGCCCCCGGGGGGAAAACAATGAGCAGTTCTTC	CASSPRGENNEQFF